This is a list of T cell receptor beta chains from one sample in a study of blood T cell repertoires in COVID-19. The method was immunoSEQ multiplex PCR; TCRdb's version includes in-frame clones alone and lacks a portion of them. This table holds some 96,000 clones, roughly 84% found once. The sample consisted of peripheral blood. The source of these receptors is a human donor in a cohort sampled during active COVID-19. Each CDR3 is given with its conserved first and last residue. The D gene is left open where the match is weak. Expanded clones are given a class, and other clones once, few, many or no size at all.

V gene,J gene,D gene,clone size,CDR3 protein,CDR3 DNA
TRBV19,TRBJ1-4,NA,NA,CASSRVLRAEKLFF,TGTGCCAGTAGTAGAGTTTTAAGAGCAGAAAAACTGTTTTTT
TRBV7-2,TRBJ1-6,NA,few,CASSSQENQSPLHF,TGTGCCAGCAGCTCACAGGAAAACCAGTCACCCCTCCACTTT
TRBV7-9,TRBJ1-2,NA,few,CASSPMTVANYGYTF,TGTGCCAGCAGCCCTATGACAGTCGCTAACTATGGCTACACCTTC
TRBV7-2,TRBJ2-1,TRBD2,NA,CASSPTSVFNEQFF,TGTGCCAGCAGCCCGACTAGCGTGTTCAATGAGCAGTTCTTC
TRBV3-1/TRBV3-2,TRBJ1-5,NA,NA,CASSQGSEGGNQPQHF,TGTGCCAGCAGCCAAGGCTCTGAAGGCGGGAATCAGCCCCAGCATTTT
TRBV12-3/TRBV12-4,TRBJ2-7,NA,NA,CASSSVSQQYF,TGTGCCAGCAGTTCAGTGTCTCAGCAGTACTTC
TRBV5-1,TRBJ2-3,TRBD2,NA,CASSSLAGGTDTQYF,TGCGCCAGCAGCTCCCTAGCGGGGGGAACAGATACGCAGTATTTT
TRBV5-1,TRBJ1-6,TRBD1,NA,CASSFTTGSSPLHF,TGCGCCAGCAGCTTCACGACAGGGAGTTCACCCCTCCACTTT
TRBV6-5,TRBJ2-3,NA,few,CASTVFTDTQYF,TGTGCCAGTACAGTGTTCACAGATACGCAGTATTTT
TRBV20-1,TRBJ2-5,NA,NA,CSTERGETQYF,TGCAGCACCGAAAGGGGAGAGACCCAGTACTTC
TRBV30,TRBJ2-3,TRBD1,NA,CAWSVIGDSGPGTQYF,TGTGCCTGGAGTGTAATTGGGGACAGCGGCCCGGGTACGCAGTATTTT
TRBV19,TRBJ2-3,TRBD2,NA,CASSIVATSVSTDTQYF,TGTGCCAGTAGTATAGTAGCGACTAGCGTGAGCACAGATACGCAGTATTTT
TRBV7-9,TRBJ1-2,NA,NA,CASSDRQIANYGYTF,TGTGCCAGCAGCGATAGACAAATAGCTAACTATGGCTACACCTTC
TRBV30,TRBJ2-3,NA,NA,CAWRRVGTDTQYF,TGTGCCTGGAGGAGGGTGGGCACAGATACGCAGTATTTT
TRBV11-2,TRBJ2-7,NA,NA,CASSLGHLGYF,TGTGCCAGCAGCTTAGGCCATCTAGGTTACTTC
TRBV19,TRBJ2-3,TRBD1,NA,CASSSMGTGAADTQYF,TGTGCCAGTAGCTCTATGGGGACAGGGGCCGCAGATACGCAGTATTTT
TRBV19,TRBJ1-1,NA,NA,CASSMGATEAFF,TGTGCCAGTAGTATGGGGGCGACTGAAGCTTTCTTT
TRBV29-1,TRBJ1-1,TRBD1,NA,CSAADRGRNTEAFF,TGCAGCGCCGCTGACAGGGGGAGGAACACTGAAGCTTTCTTT
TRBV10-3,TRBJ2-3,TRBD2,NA,CAISEGELAVDTQYF,TGTGCCATCAGTGAGGGGGAACTAGCGGTAGATACGCAGTATTTT
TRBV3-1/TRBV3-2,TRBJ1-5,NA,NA,CASSQDKQGFYSNQPQHF,TGTGCCAGCAGCCAAGATAAACAGGGTTTCTATAGCAATCAGCCCCAGCATTTT
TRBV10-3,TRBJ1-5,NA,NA,CATMAGYGNQPQHF,TGTGCCACCATGGCGGGCTATGGCAATCAGCCCCAGCATTTT
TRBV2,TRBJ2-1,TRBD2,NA,CANHGLAGWHEQFF,TGTGCCAATCACGGACTAGCGGGATGGCATGAGCAGTTCTTC
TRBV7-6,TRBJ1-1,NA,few,CASSYRRGGAPTDTEAFF,TGTGCCAGCAGCTACCGCCGGGGGGGGGCGCCTACTGACACTGAAGCTTTCTTT
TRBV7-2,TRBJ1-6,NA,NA,CASSLYFRSDSPLHF,TGTGCCAGCAGCTTATACTTCAGGTCTGATTCACCCCTCCACTTT
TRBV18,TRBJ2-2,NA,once,CASSPVSGHSLGTGELFF,TGTGCCAGCTCACCAGTTTCCGGACATTCTCTTGGGACCGGGGAGCTGTTTTTT
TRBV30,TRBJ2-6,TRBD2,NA,CAWSNDLAGGLKEVGANVLTF,TGTGCCTGGAGTAACGACCTCGCGGGGGGCTTAAAGGAGGTTGGGGCCAACGTCCTGACTTTC
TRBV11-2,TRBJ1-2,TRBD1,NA,CASSRPGQGGLRRGYTF,TGTGCCAGCAGCCGACCGGGACAGGGAGGCCTAAGAAGGGGCTACACCTTC
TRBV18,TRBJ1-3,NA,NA,CASSPVAKLYRDTIYF,TGTGCCAGCTCACCGGTCGCGAAGCTATACAGGGACACCATATATTTT
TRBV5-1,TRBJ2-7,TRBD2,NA,CASRGGSEQYF,TGCGCCAGCAGGGGGGGGTCCGAGCAGTACTTC
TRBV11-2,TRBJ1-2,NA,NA,CASSLVSGGYGYTF,TGTGCCAGCAGCTTAGTTAGCGGAGGCTATGGCTACACCTTC
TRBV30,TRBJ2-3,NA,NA,CAWSPQKDTQYF,TGTGCCTGGAGTCCACAGAAAGATACGCAGTATTTT
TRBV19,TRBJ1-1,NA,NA,CASSSRTRDGAEAFF,TGTGCCAGTAGTTCCCGGACGCGTGACGGGGCTGAAGCTTTCTTT
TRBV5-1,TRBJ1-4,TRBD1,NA,CASSEGQSRNEKLFF,TGCGCCAGCAGTGAGGGACAGAGTAGAAATGAAAAACTGTTTTTT
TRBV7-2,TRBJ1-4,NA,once,CASSLGRFPEKLFF,TGTGCCAGCAGCTTAGGCAGGTTCCCCGAAAAACTGTTTTTT
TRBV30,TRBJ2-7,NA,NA,CAWSFQGYEQYF,TGTGCCTGGAGTTTTCAGGGGTACGAGCAGTACTTC
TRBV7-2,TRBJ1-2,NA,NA,CASSLSPRVYGYTF,TGTGCCAGCAGCTTATCTCCCAGGGTCTATGGCTACACCTTC
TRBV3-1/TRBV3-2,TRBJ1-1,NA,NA,CASSQAHTAEAFF,TGTGCCAGCAGCCAAGCTCACACAGCTGAAGCTTTCTTT
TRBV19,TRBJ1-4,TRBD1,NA,CASSLQGVKEKLFF,TGTGCCAGTAGTCTACAGGGGGTAAAGGAAAAACTGTTTTTT
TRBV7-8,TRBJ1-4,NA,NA,CATKSNSQGLGEKLFF,TGTGCCACCAAGTCAAACTCACAGGGTCTGGGTGAAAAACTGTTTTTT
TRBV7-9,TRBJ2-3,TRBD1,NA,CASSRDRHTDTQYF,TGTGCCAGCAGCCGGGACAGACACACAGATACGCAGTATTTT
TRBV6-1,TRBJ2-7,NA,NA,CASSEAVTYPYEQYF,TGTGCCAGCAGTGAAGCGGTAACTTACCCCTACGAGCAGTACTTC
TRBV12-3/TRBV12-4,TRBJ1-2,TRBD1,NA,CASSAGQGGGYTF,TGTGCCAGCAGTGCGGGACAGGGGGGTGGCTACACCTTC
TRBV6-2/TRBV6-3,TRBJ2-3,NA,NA,CASSYSRGTVKDTQYF,TGTGCCAGCAGTTACTCCCGCGGGACAGTCAAGGATACGCAGTATTTT
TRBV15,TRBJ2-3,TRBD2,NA,CATSRDKGAGGQRDTQYF,TGTGCCACCAGCAGAGATAAGGGCGCGGGGGGGCAGAGAGATACGCAGTATTTT
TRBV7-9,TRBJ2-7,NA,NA,CASSLVGRGTYEQYF,TGTGCCAGCAGCTTAGTGGGCAGGGGAACCTATGAGCAGTACTTC
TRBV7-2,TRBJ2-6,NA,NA,CASNHWGANVLTF,TGTGCCAGCAACCACTGGGGGGCCAACGTCCTGACTTTC
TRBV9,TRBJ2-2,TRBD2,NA,CASSGGLAGFNTGELFF,TGTGCCAGCAGCGGGGGACTAGCGGGGTTTAACACCGGGGAGCTGTTTTTT
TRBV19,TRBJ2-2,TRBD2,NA,CASTQTSGGVGELFF,TGTGCCAGTACCCAAACGTCGGGGGGGGTCGGGGAGCTGTTTTTT
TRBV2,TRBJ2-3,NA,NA,CASSEALRRESDTQYF,TGTGCCAGCAGTGAAGCGCTTCGCCGAGAATCAGATACGCAGTATTTT
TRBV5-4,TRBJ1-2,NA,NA,CASSSQGTNYGYTF,TGTGCCAGCAGCTCTCAGGGGACTAACTATGGCTACACCTTC
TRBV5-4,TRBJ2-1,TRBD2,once,CASSLGGGANNEQFF,TGTGCCAGCAGCTTAGGCGGGGGGGCAAACAATGAGCAGTTCTTC
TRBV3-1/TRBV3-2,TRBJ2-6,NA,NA,CASSAGSGANVLTF,TGTGCCAGCAGCGCAGGGTCCGGGGCCAACGTCCTGACTTTC
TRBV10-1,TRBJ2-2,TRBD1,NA,CASRAGTGGINTGELFF,TGCGCCAGCAGGGCCGGTACAGGGGGAATTAACACCGGGGAGCTGTTTTTT